There are a few counts of the clone carrying this TCR beta chain. No antigen is known for it. One junction end does not reproduce the germline sequence, and a read error may be involved. This sample is drawn from a study of beta chain features in type 1 diabetes. Study-wide background: Researchers looked at around 100 million sorted cells across all samples. Whole-study results and caveats: The influence of HLA type on TCRB rearrangement stayed undetermined. Within patients, naive, central memory and Treg TCRB repertoires seemed more similar than within healthy donors.

There are 14 residues in the CDR3. Germline loops: CDR1 SGHTA, CDR2 FQGNSA. Investigators reverse transcribed all isolated RNA, so they sequenced expressed TCRB transcripts. Clones were read by immunoSEQ multiplex PCR, and TCRdb kept only the in-frame ones, dropping some. Here the sample spans 120,000 to 150,000 clones, about 7% being singletons. The chain combines TRBV7-2 with TRBJ2-5; 11 bases match TRBD2. Sequenced: central memory CD4+ T cells from blood. This TCR was recovered from a woman aged 30 to 39 in good health. The CDR3 loop reads CASSVAGGGETQYF. As DNA, the CDR3 is TGTGCCAGCAGCGTAGCGGGAGGGGGGGAGACCCAGTACTTC.